This T cell receptor beta chain was documented in a study of blood T cell repertoires in COVID-19. Germline V gene sequence: CDR1 MDHEN, CDR2 SYDVKM. The V end lost 5 bases, the J end lost 8 bases, and 10 bases lay between the germline ends. CDR3 length: 12 amino acids. Produced via immunoSEQ multiplex PCR; TCRdb's table is partial and in-frame only. The table shows approximately 240,000 clones, with approximately 84% occurring only once. The source material was peripheral blood. V gene TRBV28 combines with J gene TRBJ2-1, with D possibly matching TRBD2 (5 bases). The receptor's source is a man in his forties or fifties with acute or convalescent COVID-19. CDR3 residues: CASSVLGYEQFF. CDR3 DNA: TGTGCCAGCAGTGTACTAGGGTATGAGCAGTTCTTC.